Listed below are T cell receptor beta chains from one sample, sequenced in a study of PD-1 blockade in mismatch repair-deficient tumors. The method was immunoSEQ multiplex PCR; TCRdb's version includes in-frame clones alone and lacks a portion of them. The sample consists of roughly 84,000 clones, over 70% of them appearing once. This material consisted of peripheral blood, taken 12 weeks after starting pembrolizumab. Receptors originate from an adult with mismatch repair-deficient cancer. The CDR3 runs from the conserved cysteine through the conserved F or W. Fields, in order: J gene, V gene, clone size, D gene, CDR3 DNA, CDR3 protein. A D gene is named only where the DNA matches it firmly. Size tells how often a clone was seen (once, few, many) or the class of an expanded clone, and some rows leave it out.

J gene: TRBJ2-1
V gene: TRBV4-2
clone size: once
D gene: .
CDR3 DNA: TGTGCCAGCAGCCAAGAGGTATCAGGGGACAATGAGCAGTTCTTC
CDR3 protein: CASSQEVSGDNEQFF

J gene: TRBJ2-7
V gene: TRBV5-5
clone size: .
D gene: .
CDR3 DNA: TGTGCCAGCAGCTTGGGCGGACAGCTCTCCTACGAGCAGTACTTC
CDR3 protein: CASSLGGQLSYEQYF

J gene: TRBJ1-2
V gene: TRBV5-1
clone size: .
D gene: .
CDR3 DNA: TGCGCCAGCAGCTTGGTGGACACCTCTATTGGCTACACCTTC
CDR3 protein: CASSLVDTSIGYTF

J gene: TRBJ2-1
V gene: TRBV5-5
clone size: .
D gene: TRBD2
CDR3 DNA: TGTGCCAGCAGCTCGGGACTAGCGGGAGTCTATGAGCAGTTCTTC
CDR3 protein: CASSSGLAGVYEQFF

J gene: TRBJ1-1
V gene: TRBV13
clone size: .
D gene: .
CDR3 DNA: TGTGCCAGCAGCTTAGGTCCCAGGGGGAACACTGAAGCTTTCTTT
CDR3 protein: CASSLGPRGNTEAFF

J gene: TRBJ1-2
V gene: TRBV5-6
clone size: .
D gene: .
CDR3 DNA: TGTGCCAGCAACTTGGAGACAGCTAATTACAACTATGGCTACACCTTC
CDR3 protein: CASNLETANYNYGYTF

J gene: TRBJ1-1
V gene: TRBV13
clone size: .
D gene: .
CDR3 DNA: TGTGCCAGCAGCTTAGATTGGAGAGAAGCTTTCTTT
CDR3 protein: CASSLDWREAFF

J gene: TRBJ2-4
V gene: TRBV5-8
clone size: .
D gene: .
CDR3 DNA: TGTGCCAGCACCCGAGGAGATGGGCAAATTCAGTACTTC
CDR3 protein: CASTRGDGQIQYF

J gene: TRBJ1-5
V gene: TRBV6-1
clone size: .
D gene: .
CDR3 DNA: TGTGCCAGCAGTGAAGCGCTTCGGGGATATCAGCCCCAGCATTTT
CDR3 protein: CASSEALRGYQPQHF

J gene: TRBJ2-5
V gene: TRBV11-3
clone size: .
D gene: TRBD1
CDR3 DNA: TGTGCCAGCAGCGGAGACAGGGAAGAGACCCAGTACTTC
CDR3 protein: CASSGDREETQYF

J gene: TRBJ2-2
V gene: TRBV29-1
clone size: .
D gene: .
CDR3 DNA: TGCAGTGCAGGCGACACCGGGGAGCTGTTTTTT
CDR3 protein: CSAGDTGELFF

J gene: TRBJ2-7
V gene: TRBV4-1
clone size: .
D gene: TRBD1
CDR3 DNA: TGCGCCAGCAGCCACCGGGACAGGGCCCTCCCCTACGAGCAGTACTTC
CDR3 protein: CASSHRDRALPYEQYF

J gene: TRBJ2-1
V gene: TRBV5-4
clone size: .
D gene: .
CDR3 DNA: TGTGCCAGCAGACTTGCGGACAAGACAAACAATGAGCAGTTCTTC
CDR3 protein: CASRLADKTNNEQFF

J gene: TRBJ2-3
V gene: TRBV29-1
clone size: .
D gene: TRBD1
CDR3 DNA: TGCAGCGTCTTCGTTGGACAGGGTCAGACAGATACGCAGTATTTT
CDR3 protein: CSVFVGQGQTDTQYF

J gene: TRBJ1-1
V gene: TRBV6-5
clone size: once
D gene: .
CDR3 DNA: TGTGCCAGCACTGTCTCGGGGATCACTGAAGCTTTCTTT
CDR3 protein: CASTVSGITEAFF

J gene: TRBJ1-2
V gene: TRBV7-2
clone size: .
D gene: .
CDR3 DNA: TGTGCCAGCAGCTTACCCTCCAGGGATGGCTACACCTTC
CDR3 protein: CASSLPSRDGYTF

J gene: TRBJ1-4
V gene: TRBV9
clone size: .
D gene: .
CDR3 DNA: TGTGCCAGCAGCGCTCAGGGGCTAAATGAAAAACTGTTTTTT
CDR3 protein: CASSAQGLNEKLFF

J gene: TRBJ2-2
V gene: TRBV11-3
clone size: .
D gene: .
CDR3 DNA: TGTGCCAGCAGCTCACACGAAGCGCTAGTGGGCGGGGAGCTGTTTTTT
CDR3 protein: CASSSHEALVGGELFF

J gene: TRBJ1-5
V gene: TRBV9
clone size: .
D gene: .
CDR3 DNA: TGTGCCAGCAGCCCCCTAAGCCCGTGGAGCGGAGGTGGCAATCAGCCCCAGCATTTT
CDR3 protein: CASSPLSPWSGGGNQPQHF

J gene: TRBJ2-3
V gene: TRBV11-2
clone size: .
D gene: TRBD2
CDR3 DNA: TGTGCCAGCAGCTTAGATATAGCGGGAACGTTCACAGATACGCAGTATTTT
CDR3 protein: CASSLDIAGTFTDTQYF

J gene: TRBJ1-3
V gene: TRBV27
clone size: .
D gene: .
CDR3 DNA: TGTGCCAGCAGTTTATCGAGGCAGGGCGGAAACACCATATATTTT
CDR3 protein: CASSLSRQGGNTIYF

J gene: TRBJ1-4
V gene: TRBV19
clone size: .
D gene: .
CDR3 DNA: TGTGCCAGTACCCCGTGGGGGTTCGGTGAAAAACTGTTTTTT
CDR3 protein: CASTPWGFGEKLFF

J gene: TRBJ1-1
V gene: TRBV6-1
clone size: once
D gene: TRBD1
CDR3 DNA: TGTGCCAGCAGTGGGGCAGGGGGCTGGACTGAAGCTTTCTTT
CDR3 protein: CASSGAGGWTEAFF

J gene: TRBJ1-5
V gene: TRBV28
clone size: once
D gene: .
CDR3 DNA: TGTGCCAGCAGTTTTTGGAATCAGCCCCAGCATTTT
CDR3 protein: CASSFWNQPQHF

J gene: TRBJ1-1
V gene: TRBV7-9
clone size: .
D gene: TRBD1
CDR3 DNA: TGTGCCAGCAGCCTCGACAGGGCCATTCCATACACTGAAGCTTTCTTT
CDR3 protein: CASSLDRAIPYTEAFF

J gene: TRBJ2-5
V gene: TRBV5-6
clone size: .
D gene: .
CDR3 DNA: TGTGCCAGCAGGGGGGAAAGCGAGACCCAGTACTTC
CDR3 protein: CASRGESETQYF

J gene: TRBJ2-7
V gene: TRBV6-4
clone size: .
D gene: TRBD2
CDR3 DNA: TGTGCCAGCAGTCGGACTAGCAGCTACGAGCAGTACTTC
CDR3 protein: CASSRTSSYEQYF